This note documents a single TCR beta chain sequence. TCRdb analysed the 5' RACE reads with MiXCR anew, one entry per CDR3 protein. The table has 55,000 to 75,000 distinct CDR3 sequences, about 8.4% seen once. The data belong to a study of early T cells in non-severe SARS-CoV-2 infection. The V gene lost 3 bases and the J gene lost 5 bases, with 17 bases spanning the gap. The CDR3 has 16 amino acids. Per germline, CDR1 SGDLS and CDR2 YYNGEE. J is TRBJ2-2 and V is TRBV9, with a possible D match to TRBD2 (6 bases). The sequencing input was whole blood. This clonotype originated in an adult who was a healthcare worker with PCR-confirmed SARS-CoV-2 infection or an uninfected control (not recorded which). CDR3 in amino acids: CASSETGVEVTGELFF. In DNA form, the CDR3 reads TGTGCCAGCAGCGAGACGGGGGTCGAGGTGACCGGGGAGCTGTTTTTT. Based on the CDR3 plus reference TRBV9 and TRBJ2-2, the full variable domain is DSGVTQTPKHLITATGQRVTLRCSPRSGDLSVYWYQQSLDQGLQFLIQYYNGEERAKGNILERFSAQQFPDLHSELNLSSLELGDSALYFCASSETGVEVTGELFFGEGSRLTVL.